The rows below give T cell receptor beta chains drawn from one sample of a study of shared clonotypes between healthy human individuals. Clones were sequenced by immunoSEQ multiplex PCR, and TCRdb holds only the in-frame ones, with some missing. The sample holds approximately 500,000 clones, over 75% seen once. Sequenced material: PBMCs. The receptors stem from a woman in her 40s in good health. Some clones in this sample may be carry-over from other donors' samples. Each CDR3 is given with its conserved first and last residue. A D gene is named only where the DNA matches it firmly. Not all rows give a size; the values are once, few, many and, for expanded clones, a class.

CDR3 DNA: TGTGCCAGCAGTCCTCGGACTAGCGGGCAGGAGCAGTACTTC; CDR3 protein: CASSPRTSGQEQYF; V gene: TRBV27; clone size: .; D gene: TRBD2; J gene: TRBJ2-7
CDR3 DNA: TGTGCCAGCAGCCCCCTCGGACAGAGGAGGAACATTCAGTACTTC; CDR3 protein: CASSPLGQRRNIQYF; V gene: TRBV6-5; clone size: .; D gene: .; J gene: TRBJ2-4
CDR3 DNA: TGTGCCAGGTCACTCCGGGGCCCCGAACCGAATGAGCAGTTCTTC; CDR3 protein: CARSLRGPEPNEQFF; V gene: TRBV27; clone size: .; D gene: .; J gene: TRBJ2-1
CDR3 DNA: TGTGCCAGCAGCCTTAATAGCGGGAGGGCCTATTTTTTCTATGAGCAGTTCTTC; CDR3 protein: CASSLNSGRAYFFYEQFF; V gene: TRBV7-2; clone size: .; D gene: TRBD2; J gene: TRBJ2-1
CDR3 DNA: TGTGCCAGCAGCTTGGGGGGGCGGTACAATGAGCAGTTCTTC; CDR3 protein: CASSLGGRYNEQFF; V gene: TRBV7-2; clone size: once; D gene: .; J gene: TRBJ2-1
CDR3 DNA: TGTGCCTGGAGTGTACTCAATAGTCTTTATGGCTACACCTTC; CDR3 protein: CAWSVLNSLYGYTF; V gene: TRBV30; clone size: .; D gene: .; J gene: TRBJ1-2
CDR3 DNA: TGTGCCACCAGCAGAGATGGAACAGGCTCCTACGAGCAGTACTTC; CDR3 protein: CATSRDGTGSYEQYF; V gene: TRBV15; clone size: .; D gene: .; J gene: TRBJ2-7
CDR3 DNA: TGTGCCAGCAGCCGGGACTATGGCAGCCACTACGAGCAGTACTTC; CDR3 protein: CASSRDYGSHYEQYF; V gene: TRBV6-5; clone size: .; D gene: TRBD2; J gene: TRBJ2-7
CDR3 DNA: TGCAGTGCTACCGCCTCCTACGAGCAGTACTTC; CDR3 protein: CSATASYEQYF; V gene: TRBV20-1; clone size: .; D gene: .; J gene: TRBJ2-7
CDR3 DNA: TGTGCCAGCAAGTCCCGGAGCTCCTACAATGAGCAGTTCTTC; CDR3 protein: CASKSRSSYNEQFF; V gene: TRBV2; clone size: .; D gene: .; J gene: TRBJ2-1
CDR3 DNA: TGTGCCAGCAGTTTATGGCAGGTGACCGGGGAGCTGTTTTTT; CDR3 protein: CASSLWQVTGELFF; V gene: TRBV28; clone size: .; D gene: .; J gene: TRBJ2-2
CDR3 DNA: TGTGTCGCGGGGAGGGCAGACACTGAAGCTTTCTTT; CDR3 protein: CVAGRADTEAFF; V gene: TRBV28; clone size: .; D gene: .; J gene: TRBJ1-1
CDR3 DNA: TGCAGCGTTGAAGGAGGGGGCCTCTACGAGCAGTACTTC; CDR3 protein: CSVEGGGLYEQYF; V gene: TRBV29-1; clone size: .; D gene: TRBD1; J gene: TRBJ2-7
CDR3 DNA: TGTGCCAGCAGCTACACCCAATCGTCCCGTGAAGCTTTCTTT; CDR3 protein: CASSYTQSSREAFF; V gene: TRBV7-8; clone size: .; D gene: .; J gene: TRBJ1-1
CDR3 DNA: TGTGCCAGCAGTTCCGAGTTCGGGAACAGGGTAGACACCTTC; CDR3 protein: CASSSEFGNRVDTF; V gene: TRBV6-6; clone size: .; D gene: .; J gene: TRBJ1-2
CDR3 DNA: TGTGCCAGCAGCCCGGGGCGTCAGACGTACAATGAGCAGTTCTTC; CDR3 protein: CASSPGRQTYNEQFF; V gene: TRBV7-9; clone size: .; D gene: .; J gene: TRBJ2-1
CDR3 DNA: TGCGCCAGCAGCGGCGCGACCGGGGCGAGGGAGCAGTACTTC; CDR3 protein: CASSGATGAREQYF; V gene: TRBV5-1; clone size: .; D gene: .; J gene: TRBJ2-7
CDR3 DNA: TGCGCCAGCAGCTTAACCGGGACAGGGGGGATGAATGAGCAGTTCTTC; CDR3 protein: CASSLTGTGGMNEQFF; V gene: TRBV5-1; clone size: .; D gene: TRBD1; J gene: TRBJ2-1
CDR3 DNA: TGCGCCAGCAGCCCCGACGGGGGGGACCTATACAATGAGCAGTTCTTC; CDR3 protein: CASSPDGGDLYNEQFF; V gene: TRBV5-1; clone size: .; D gene: TRBD2; J gene: TRBJ2-1
CDR3 DNA: TGTGCCAGCAGTCTCCCCGGGACAGGGGGCTCTGGAAACACCATATATTTT; CDR3 protein: CASSLPGTGGSGNTIYF; V gene: TRBV28; clone size: .; D gene: TRBD1; J gene: TRBJ1-3
CDR3 DNA: TGTGCCAGCAGTGTAGGGGGTGTGGGACAGCTATCTAACTATGGCTACACCTTC; CDR3 protein: CASSVGGVGQLSNYGYTF; V gene: TRBV6-1; clone size: few; D gene: TRBD1; J gene: TRBJ1-2
CDR3 DNA: TGCGCCAGCGACGTCCGGGCTCGCTCCTACAATGAGCAGTTCTTC; CDR3 protein: CASDVRARSYNEQFF; V gene: TRBV10-1; clone size: .; D gene: .; J gene: TRBJ2-1
CDR3 DNA: TGTGCCAGTAGGTCTAGCGGGATGTATGAGCAGTTCTTC; CDR3 protein: CASRSSGMYEQFF; V gene: TRBV19; clone size: few; D gene: TRBD2; J gene: TRBJ2-1
CDR3 DNA: TGTGCCAGCAGCACCGGGACTAGCGCGACGCGCTCCTACAATGAGCAGTTCTTC; CDR3 protein: CASSTGTSATRSYNEQFF; V gene: TRBV7-3; clone size: .; D gene: TRBD2; J gene: TRBJ2-1
CDR3 DNA: TGTGCCAGCAGTGAAGGCGTCGGGAACACTGAAGCTTTCTTT; CDR3 protein: CASSEGVGNTEAFF; V gene: TRBV25-1; clone size: .; D gene: .; J gene: TRBJ1-1
CDR3 DNA: TGTGCCAGCAGTTTACAAAGGGCCTACAATGAGCAGTTCTTC; CDR3 protein: CASSLQRAYNEQFF; V gene: TRBV27; clone size: .; D gene: .; J gene: TRBJ2-1
CDR3 DNA: TGCGCCAGCAGCTTTAACAGAATGAACACTGAAGCTTTCTTT; CDR3 protein: CASSFNRMNTEAFF; V gene: TRBV5-1; clone size: once; D gene: .; J gene: TRBJ1-1
CDR3 DNA: TGTGCCAGCAGTTCCGGCGGCAATCAGCCCCAGCATTTT; CDR3 protein: CASSSGGNQPQHF; V gene: TRBV28; clone size: .; D gene: .; J gene: TRBJ1-5
CDR3 DNA: TGTGCCAGCAGCATGGGACTAGCGCAATCGGAGACCCAGTACTTC; CDR3 protein: CASSMGLAQSETQYF; V gene: TRBV11-3; clone size: .; D gene: TRBD2; J gene: TRBJ2-5
CDR3 DNA: TGTGCCAGCTCACCGCGACAGGGCGGCCTCTATAGCAATCAGCCCCAGCATTTT; CDR3 protein: CASSPRQGGLYSNQPQHF; V gene: TRBV18; clone size: .; D gene: TRBD1; J gene: TRBJ1-5
CDR3 DNA: TGTGCCAGTTCCGGACTAGCGGGGGTAGAGACCCAGTACTTC; CDR3 protein: CASSGLAGVETQYF; V gene: TRBV2; clone size: once; D gene: TRBD2; J gene: TRBJ2-5
CDR3 DNA: TGTGCCAGCAGTTCCATTGGGACAGGATTAGCAAATGAGCAGTTCTTC; CDR3 protein: CASSSIGTGLANEQFF; V gene: TRBV11-2; clone size: few; D gene: TRBD1; J gene: TRBJ2-1
CDR3 DNA: TGTGCCAGCAGCTTAGGGGACCCTAGGAATGAGCAGTTCTTC; CDR3 protein: CASSLGDPRNEQFF; V gene: TRBV7-6; clone size: .; D gene: .; J gene: TRBJ2-1
CDR3 DNA: TGCGCCAGCAGCTTCGGGACAGCCAGAGATACGCAGTATTTT; CDR3 protein: CASSFGTARDTQYF; V gene: TRBV5-1; clone size: .; D gene: TRBD1; J gene: TRBJ2-3
CDR3 DNA: TGTGCCAGCAGTAAGCCCTCTGGGGCCAACGTCCTGACTTTC; CDR3 protein: CASSKPSGANVLTF; V gene: TRBV2; clone size: .; D gene: .; J gene: TRBJ2-6
CDR3 DNA: TGTGCCAGCAGCCAAGGGACTAGCGGGATGAAAGAGCAGTACTTC; CDR3 protein: CASSQGTSGMKEQYF; V gene: TRBV5-5; clone size: .; D gene: TRBD2; J gene: TRBJ2-7
CDR3 DNA: TGTGCCAGCAGAGGGACCTGGGGGGGTAGGCAGCCCCAGCATTTT; CDR3 protein: CASRGTWGGRQPQHF; V gene: TRBV28; clone size: .; D gene: .; J gene: TRBJ1-5
CDR3 DNA: TGTGCCAGCAGCTTAGTTGCCGGCGGCTACACCTTC; CDR3 protein: CASSLVAGGYTF; V gene: TRBV7-2; clone size: .; D gene: .; J gene: TRBJ1-2
CDR3 DNA: TGTGCCAGCAGTCGACTAGCGGGGACCGGGGAGCTGTTTTTT; CDR3 protein: CASSRLAGTGELFF; V gene: TRBV2; clone size: .; D gene: TRBD2; J gene: TRBJ2-2
CDR3 DNA: TGTGCCAGCAGTTTTAACAGGGCGATCCTCCGGGGACAGTTTTCTGAAGCTTTCTTT; CDR3 protein: CASSFNRAILRGQFSEAFF; V gene: TRBV27; clone size: .; D gene: TRBD1; J gene: TRBJ1-1
CDR3 DNA: TGTGCCAGCAGGCCGTTCGATGAGCAGTTCTTC; CDR3 protein: CASRPFDEQFF; V gene: TRBV2; clone size: .; D gene: .; J gene: TRBJ2-1
CDR3 DNA: TGTGCCAGTAGCAGGGATCGCGGAACTTACAATGAGCAGTTCTTC; CDR3 protein: CASSRDRGTYNEQFF; V gene: TRBV19; clone size: few; D gene: .; J gene: TRBJ2-1
CDR3 DNA: TGTGCCAGCAGTTTCCAGCGGGTGGTGGGCAATGAGCAGTTCTTC; CDR3 protein: CASSFQRVVGNEQFF; V gene: TRBV28; clone size: .; D gene: .; J gene: TRBJ2-1